The clone carrying this T cell receptor (beta chain) came up once. The antigen remains undetermined. Trimming shortened V by 3 bases and J by 3 bases, and 6 bases separated the two germline ends. This CDR3 contains 14 residues. Germline CDR1 is SNHLY and CDR2 is FYNNEI. The repertoire was sequenced with immunoSEQ multiplex PCR; TCRdb's copy has only in-frame clones and lacks some. The table lists approximately 97,000 clones, 88% of them singletons, with 11% to 15% in the top ten. This entry belongs to a study of identifying expanded T cells in peripheral blood. Study-wide results and caveats: Differentially abundant clones: 0.95 to 1.5 between replicates, about 17 at 2 to 3 weeks, less than 25 at four.

The sample comprised blood. The V gene is TRBV2, the J gene TRBJ2-6; D ambiguous. The source is a person aged 18 to 75 in good health. For the CDR3, the DNA is TGTGCCAGCAGTGAGGGTCTTGGGGCCAACGTCCTGACTTTC. It codes for CASSEGLGANVLTF.